These 15 T cell receptor beta chains were all obtained from the same sample, sequenced in a study of radiation and T cells in renal cell carcinoma (dated by TCRdb to about 2020). The library was prepared using the immunoSEQ multiplex PCR assay. TCRdb holds this immuneACCESS table with in-frame rearrangements only. Some clones are missing; in checked studies, unresolved V genes explain under half, and the rest has no known cause. This sample comprises fewer than 150,000 clones, 70% to 90% of them detected only once. Of the sample, 5% to 6.5% falls within the top ten clones. The sample's time point label is to be understood as: blood 2 weeks post-SBRT. Read against the paper, the sample's treatment or condition label means: 15 Gy SBRT to primary tumor, nephrectomy 4 weeks later. This sample comprised blood, obtained from a patient whose treatment included radiotherapy and nephrectomy. The receptors were sampled from a woman between 70 and 85 years old with renal cell carcinoma.

This chain links TRBV7-2 with TRBJ1-5; possible D gene TRBD1, 5 bases. The germline gives CDR1 SGHTA, CDR2 FQGNSA. The CDR3 contains 13 residues. V lost 11 bases to trimming and J lost 2 bases, with 13 bases between them. CDR3 nucleotides: TGTGCCTCCAGCCCCAGGGGCAATCAGCCCCAGCATTTT. Protein: CASSPRGNQPQHF.

The rearrangement uses TRBV27 and TRBJ2-5, with 11 nucleotides matching TRBD2. With 6 bases clipped from V and 4 bases from J, the junction kept 13 bases outside the gene matches. This CDR3 comprises 17 residues. Germline CDR1 reads MNHEY; CDR2 reads SMNVEV (reference sequence). As DNA, the CDR3 is TGTGCCAGCAGACAAGGGACTAGCGGCGCCTTTGGAGAGACCCAGTACTTC. Translation gives CASRQGTSGAFGETQYF.

The gene calls are TRBV27 and TRBJ1-3; D is uncertain. V was cut by 8 bases and J by 2 bases, with 16 bases left in between. Looked up from germline, CDR1 is MNHEY and CDR2 is SMNVEV (reference sequence). CDR3 length: 15 residues. The CDR3 coding sequence is TGTGCCAGCCGCCTTTCGCGCGCCCCTGGAAACACCATATATTTT. Translation: CASRLSRAPGNTIYF.

The CDR3 DNA reads as TGTGCCAGCAGTGTGGACAGGTTTAATTCACCCCTCCACTTT. Its protein product is CASSVDRFNSPLHF. The genes are TRBV6-1 and TRBJ1-6; 7 bases agree with TRBD1. Germline V gene data show CDR1 as MNHNS and CDR2 as SASEGT. Trimming at V came to 4 bases and at J to 6 bases, leaving 3 bases not matched to a gene. CDR3 length: 14 amino acids.

The chain combines TRBV28 with TRBJ2-1, with 13 bases identical to TRBD2. Germline V gives CDR1 MDHEN, CDR2 SYDVKM. There are 16 residues in the CDR3. V lost 1 base, J lost 6 bases, and 3 bases stayed unmatched. The CDR3 DNA follows: TGTGCCAGCAGTTTATACACTAGCGGGGGGGCCAATGAGCAGTTCTTC. Translation: CASSLYTSGGANEQFF.

The CDR3 loop is CASSLASGGQETQYF. The CDR3 nucleotides are TGTGCCAGCAGTTTAGCTAGCGGGGGGCAAGAGACCCAGTACTTC. The chain combines TRBV27 with TRBJ2-5, with 11 bases matching TRBD2. This CDR3 is 15 amino acids long. The germline gives CDR1 MNHEY, CDR2 SMNVEV (reference sequence). V dropped 2 bases and J dropped 2; count of bases not matched to a gene: 1.

The chain joins TRBV19 to TRBJ1-2; D is possibly TRBD1 (5 bases). Trimming removed 2 bases from V and 2 bases from J, with 9 bases in between. Germline CDR1 and CDR2: LNHDA and SQIVND (reference sequence). The CDR3 spans 14 residues. The CDR3 DNA sequence: TGTGCCAGTAGTATACCCGCAGGGAACTATGGCTACACCTTC. Translating gives CASSIPAGNYGYTF.

J is TRBJ2-3 and V is TRBV5-1, with 14 bases matching TRBD2. Looked up from germline, CDR1 is SGHRS and CDR2 is YFSETQ. Unmatched junction bases numbered 3, after V lost 4 bases and J lost 2 bases. The length of the CDR3 is 16 residues. The CDR3 DNA reads as TGCGCCAGCAGCCCGACTAGCGGGGGGGTCACAGATACGCAGTATTTT. It is translated as CASSPTSGGVTDTQYF. The variable domain in full, with the rest retrieved from reference TRBV5-1 and TRBJ2-3, is KAGVTQTPRYLIKTRGQQVTLSCSPISGHRSVSWYQQTPGQGLQFLFEYFSETQRNKGNFPGRFSGRQFSNSRSEMNVSTLELGDSALYLCASSPTSGGVTDTQYFGPGTRLTVL.

This rearrangement joins TRBV5-1 to TRBJ2-5; D gene ambiguous. The CDR3 spans 15 residues. Per the germline V gene, CDR1 is SGHRS and CDR2 is YFSETQ. Trimming shortened V by 4 bases and J by 1 base, and 14 bases separated the two germline ends. The CDR3 nucleotides are TGCGCCAGCAGCCCTGGACCACTCCGCCAAGAGACCCAGTACTTC. It encodes CASSPGPLRQETQYF.

The chain carries TRBV6-5 and TRBJ2-3, with no clear D. The CDR3 is 13 residues long. Germline V gene lookup returns CDR1 MNHEY and CDR2 SVGAGI. V shed 6 bases and J shed 0 bases, with 7 bases lying between them. CDR3 region: CASRRLSTDTQYF. CDR3 DNA sequence: TGTGCCAGCAGACGTCTAAGCACAGATACGCAGTATTTT.

This chain links TRBV19 with TRBJ2-6, with 10 nucleotides matching TRBD1. Germline V gene data show CDR1 as LNHDA and CDR2 as SQIVND (reference sequence). J gave up 2 bases and V 2 bases, and 3 bases lay outside the gene matches. The CDR3 spans 17 residues. CDR3 sequence (DNA): TGTGCCAGTAGTATAAGACAGGGGGCCCCTGGGGCCAACGTCCTGACTTTC. As protein: CASSIRQGAPGANVLTF.

This clone came up a few times. The gene calls are TRBV29-1 and TRBJ1-1, with no clear D. The length of the CDR3 is 12 residues. V lost 1 base and J 4 bases, leaving 7 bases between the germline ends. CDR1 is SQVTM, CDR2 ANQGSEA, per germline. The CDR3 spells CSVEVVSTEAFF. In nucleotides, the CDR3 is TGCAGCGTTGAAGTGGTTTCCACTGAAGCTTTCTTT.

The chain links TRBV7-9 to TRBJ2-3; 7 positions match TRBD2. This CDR3 comprises 14 residues. Losses at the gene ends were 7 bases for V and 4 bases for J; bases not matched to a gene: 8. CDR1 and CDR2 from the germline V gene are SEHNR and FQNEAQ (reference sequence). CDR3 in amino acids: CASTPWGGSDTQYF. Here the CDR3 DNA reads TGTGCCAGCACCCCTTGGGGGGGGTCAGATACGCAGTATTTT.

The chain employs TRBV4-3 and TRBJ2-3, with 8 bases lining up with TRBD2. This CDR3 spans 14 amino acids. V gave up 2 bases and J gave up 6 bases; unmatched junction bases: 4. Germline V gives CDR1 LGHNA, CDR2 YSLEER. CDR3 nucleotides: TGCGCCAGCAGCCAACTCGGACTAGCCGATACGCAGTATTTT. Translated, it gives CASSQLGLADTQYF.

This clone has more than one count but fewer than ten. This chain uses TRBV30 with TRBJ1-1, with D hard to call. There are 15 residues in the CDR3. Looked up from germline, CDR1 is GTSNPN and CDR2 is SVGIG (reference sequence). The ends were cut back, 2 bases at V and 1 base at J, with 14 bases in the middle. The CDR3 is CAWSSPNIPNTEAFF. The CDR3 DNA reads as TGTGCCTGGAGTAGCCCGAACATCCCGAACACTGAAGCTTTCTTT.